These 20 T cell receptor beta chains were sequenced from one sample in a study of OX40 agonist ivuxolimab in advanced cancers. Assay: immunoSEQ multiplex PCR; the TCRdb copy retains only in-frame clones and omits some. The sample lists fewer than 75,000 clones, about 85% occurring once. The source material was CD4+ or CD8+ T cells sorted from blood, sampled in a trial of the OX40 agonist ivuxolimab. These receptors originate from an adult with an advanced solid tumor such as melanoma, head and neck, liver or kidney cancer.

J is TRBJ2-3 and V is TRBV30, with D hard to call. V shed 6 bases and J shed 2 bases, with 21 bases lying between them. This CDR3 spans 16 amino acids. Looked up from germline, CDR1 is GTSNPN and CDR2 is SVGIG (reference sequence). The CDR3 region is CACYHNGALPTDTQYF. CDR3 coding DNA: TGTGCCTGCTATCATAATGGCGCTCTGCCCACAGATACGCAGTATTTT. Full variable domain (rest looked up from reference TRBV30 and TRBJ2-3): SQTIHQWPATLVQPVGSPLSLECTVEGTSNPNLYWYRQAAGRGLQLLFYSVGIGQISSEVPQNLSASRPQDRQFILSSKKLLLSDSGFYLCACYHNGALPTDTQYFGPGTRLTVL.

The rearrangement uses TRBV9 and TRBJ2-7, with 7 positions matching TRBD1. This CDR3 has 15 amino acids. Germline CDR1 and CDR2: SGDLS and YYNGEE. V trimming: 5 bases; J trimming: 5 bases; junction bases outside the gene matches: 13. The CDR3 region is CASSKGAPRGDEQYF. The CDR3 DNA reads as TGTGCCAGCAGTAAGGGGGCACCTCGAGGAGACGAGCAGTACTTC.

The CDR3 coding sequence is TGTGCCAGCAGCCAAGAAGCGGGAGGAGGGTATACGCAGTATTTT. Residues: CASSQEAGGGYTQYF. This chain connects TRBV7-3 to TRBJ2-3, with 9 positions matching TRBD2. Germline-derived CDR1 and CDR2 are SGHTA and FQGTGA. After removal of 5 bases from V and 7 bases from J, the junction contained 10 bases not matched to a gene. This CDR3 region has 15 residues.

The chain employs TRBV5-1 and TRBJ2-2, with TRBD2 matching over 7 bases. V lost 7 bases to trimming and J lost 6 bases; unmatched junction nucleotides: 0. Germline V gene sequence: CDR1 SGHRS, CDR2 YFSETQ. This CDR3 has 11 residues. The chain's CDR3 is CASGGAGELFF. The DNA of the CDR3 is TGCGCCAGCGGGGGGGCCGGGGAGCTGTTTTTT. The full variable domain, with the rest looked up from reference TRBV5-1 and TRBJ2-2, is KAGVTQTPRYLIKTRGQQVTLSCSPISGHRSVSWYQQTPGQGLQFLFEYFSETQRNKGNFPGRFSGRQFSNSRSEMNVSTLELGDSALYLCASGGAGELFFGEGSRLTVL.

The rearrangement joins TRBV29-1 to TRBJ2-5, with D perhaps matching TRBD1 (5 bases). The V and J ends lost 4 bases and 9 bases respectively, with 15 bases between them. There are 12 residues in the CDR3. From germline, CDR1 is SQVTM and CDR2 ANQGSEA. DNA for the CDR3: TGCAGCGTTGTAGACAGCCTCCGGGCCCAGTACTTC. As protein: CSVVDSLRAQYF.

The chain recombines TRBV5-1 with TRBJ2-5, with D perhaps TRBD2 (6 bases). V dropped 1 base and J dropped 1 base, with 11 bases sitting between them. This CDR3 has 15 amino acids. Per germline, CDR1 SGHRS and CDR2 YFSETQ. The CDR3 DNA follows: TGCGCCAGCAGCTTGAGGAGGGGAAGCCAAGAGACCCAGTACTTC. It translates to CASSLRRGSQETQYF.

The chain employs TRBV7-9 and TRBJ1-4; D not resolved. The CDR3 is 16 amino acids. The ends were cut back, 1 base at V and 0 bases at J, with 9 bases in the middle. Germline CDR1 reads SEHNR; CDR2 reads FQNEAQ (reference sequence). This chain's CDR3 is CASSLDSGATNEKLFF. The CDR3 region has the DNA TGTGCCAGCAGCTTAGACTCGGGCGCAACTAATGAAAAACTGTTTTTT.

The genes are TRBV5-1 and TRBJ2-7, with D tentatively TRBD1 (6 bases). Between the trimmed V and J ends, which lost 4 bases and 3 bases, there was a span of 14 bases. CDR1 SGHRS and CDR2 YFSETQ come from the germline V gene. CDR3 length equals 14 residues. CDR3 nucleotides: TGCGCCAGCAGCCCACAGGGTGGGTACTACGAGCAGTACTTC. It encodes CASSPQGGYYEQYF.

V usage is TRBV15 and J usage is TRBJ2-4; D call uncertain. Germline-derived CDR1 and CDR2 are LNHNV and YYDKDF (reference sequence). Trimming stripped 0 bases from V and 4 bases from J, with 7 bases between. The length of the CDR3 is 14 residues. The CDR3 loop reads CATSRDSQKNIQYF. DNA of the CDR3: TGTGCCACCAGCAGAGACTCACAGAAAAACATTCAGTACTTC.

The chain carries TRBV27 and TRBJ2-5; no reliable D call. V was pared by 7 bases and J by 2 bases, with 17 bases between. Germline-derived CDR1 and CDR2 are MNHEY and SMNVEV (reference sequence). There are 15 residues in the CDR3. The CDR3 sequence is CASISTAGGQETQYF. Here the CDR3 DNA reads TGTGCCAGCATTTCGACCGCAGGTGGGCAAGAGACCCAGTACTTC.

The chain has TRBV5-1 and TRBJ2-2; D is ambiguous. Trimming cost V 5 bases and J 0 bases, with 11 bases left between them. This CDR3 is built from 15 residues. In germline, CDR1 is SGHRS, CDR2 YFSETQ. CDR3 sequence (DNA): TGCGCCAGCAGTGCGGACGGAACGAACACCGGGGAGCTGTTTTTT. Its translation is CASSADGTNTGELFF.

In its sample, this clone was seen a few times. V and J are TRBV19 and TRBJ1-1, with 10 bases lining up with TRBD1. This CDR3 has 15 amino acids. The germline CDR1 and CDR2 sequences are LNHDA and SQIVND (reference sequence). The J segment lost 3 bases and the V segment lost 8 bases, leaving 9 bases of the junction unmatched. In DNA, the CDR3 is TGTGCCAGTCGGCCGGGACAGGGGATGTACACTGAAGCTTTCTTT. Protein: CASRPGQGMYTEAFF.

J is TRBJ2-7 and V is TRBV7-9, with no clear D. The CDR3 extends over 13 amino acids. Germline CDR1 and CDR2: SEHNR and FQNEAQ (reference sequence). Trimming took off 0 bases at V and 3 bases at J, with 6 bases between the two ends. The CDR3 here is CASSLAVIYEQYF. The CDR3 DNA sequence: TGTGCCAGCAGCTTAGCCGTGATCTACGAGCAGTACTTC.

The V gene is TRBV18, the J gene TRBJ2-7, with 11 bases that match TRBD2. V dropped 3 bases and J dropped 5; count of bases not matched to a gene: 9. The CDR3 totals 16 residues. Per the germline V gene, CDR1 is KGHSH and CDR2 is LQKENI. The CDR3 sequence is CASSPLSGRAVNEQYF. CDR3 DNA: TGTGCCAGCTCACCCCTTAGCGGGAGGGCCGTCAACGAGCAGTACTTC.

This chain joins TRBV30 and TRBJ2-3; D unresolved. The germline gives CDR1 GTSNPN, CDR2 SVGIG (reference sequence). The V end was cut by 4 bases, the J end by 6 bases, with 17 bases between. CDR3 size: 14 residues. The CDR3 spells CAWTMGSSADTQYF. As DNA, the CDR3 is TGTGCCTGGACGATGGGAAGCTCCGCCGATACGCAGTATTTT.

CDR3 sequence: CASRPPGLSYEQYF. CDR3 nucleotide sequence: TGTGCCAGCAGACCCCCCGGACTCTCCTACGAGCAGTACTTC. The J gene is TRBJ2-7, the V gene TRBV6-6, with D perhaps matching TRBD2 (5 bases). The CDR3 spans 14 residues. Germline loops: CDR1 MNHNY, CDR2 SVGAGI (reference sequence). V was pared by 6 bases and J by 0 bases, with 12 bases between.

The V gene is TRBV5-8, the J gene TRBJ1-1; a weak D match, TRBD1 (6 bases). Trimming pared 3 bases from V and 0 bases from J, leaving 9 bases between. Germline CDR1 is SGHTS and CDR2 is YDEGEE. The CDR3 contains 14 residues. CDR3 amino acids: CASSYQGLNTEAFF. Written as DNA, the CDR3 is TGTGCCAGCAGCTACCAGGGGCTGAACACTGAAGCTTTCTTT. Complete variable domain (other parts from reference TRBV5-8 and TRBJ1-1): EAGVTQSPTHLIKTRGQQATLRCSPISGHTSVYWYQQALGLGLQFLLWYDEGEERNRGNFPPRFSGRQFPNYSSELNVNALELEDSALYLCASSYQGLNTEAFFGQGTRLTVV.

The V gene is TRBV19, the J gene TRBJ1-5; 10 bases are shared with TRBD1. Germline lookup yields CDR1 LNHDA and CDR2 SQIVND (reference sequence). The J segment lost 6 bases and the V segment lost 6 bases, leaving 5 bases of the junction unmatched. The length of the CDR3 is 14 residues. The CDR3 loop is CASSPRDRGQPQHF. CDR3 nucleotide sequence: TGTGCCAGTAGCCCTCGGGACAGGGGTCAGCCCCAGCATTTT.

CDR3: CAWSVREGALRGETQYF. Here the CDR3 DNA reads TGTGCCTGGAGTGTACGGGAAGGGGCCTTACGTGGGGAGACCCAGTACTTC. V gene TRBV30 combines with J gene TRBJ2-5, with D perhaps given as TRBD1 or TRBD2 (5 bases each). Germline assignment: CDR1 GTSNPN and CDR2 SVGIG (reference sequence). V dropped 0 bases and J dropped 5 bases, with 22 bases sitting between them. The CDR3 loop spans 17 amino acids.

The J gene is TRBJ2-1, the V gene TRBV7-6; 12 bases map to TRBD2. V was clipped by 5 bases and J by 6 bases; unmatched bases: 5. The CDR3 has 15 amino acids. CDR1 is SGHVS and CDR2 is FNYEAQ in the germline V gene. The CDR3 nucleotides are TGTGCCAGCAGCCTCGAGACTAGCGGGAGCAATGAGCAGTTCTTC. It is translated as CASSLETSGSNEQFF.